The clone carrying this T cell receptor beta chain was detected a few times. As yet, its antigen is unknown. The ends were cut back, 5 bases at V and 2 bases at J, with 12 bases in the middle. The V gene's germline CDR1 is KGHSH and CDR2 LQKENI. CDR3 length: 14 amino acids. The PCR had 60 Vbeta and 13 Jbeta primers. Clones were sequenced by immunoSEQ multiplex PCR, and TCRdb holds only the in-frame ones, with some missing. The sample shows some 65,000 clones, roughly 80% of them seen only once. This record belongs to a study of cytomegalovirus exposure and HLA in healthy donors. Overall study findings and caveats: Three CMV-associated chains were confirmed in vitro to be specific for CMV antigens. Reported findings show TCR beta sequences accurately forecast HLA-A and HLA-B alleles in most subjects. A later look showed TCR association rates differing by HLA locus, highest for DRB1 and lowest for HLA-C.

This sequence joins TRBV18 and TRBJ1-2; perhaps TRBD1 as D (5 bases). Sequenced: PBMCs. The receptor was isolated from a girl under 18 in good health and CMV-seropositive. The CDR3 nucleotides are TGTGCCAGCTCAGACCGACAGACCAACTATGGCTACACCTTC. This sequence encodes CASSDRQTNYGYTF.